The 30 T cell receptor beta chains below all came from one sample that was sequenced in a study of blood T cell repertoires in COVID-19. Produced via immunoSEQ multiplex PCR; TCRdb's table is partial and in-frame only. Here the sample spans 300,000 or so clones, around 89% being singletons. The sample taken for sequencing was peripheral blood. These receptors were collected from a woman in her forties with acute or convalescent COVID-19.

The V call is TRBV7-2, the J call TRBJ1-5; D call uncertain. Germline CDR1 and CDR2: SGHTA and FQGNSA. The CDR3 is 15 residues long. V gave up 1 base and J gave up 3 bases, with 10 bases separating them. CDR3 sequence (DNA): TGTGCCAGCAGCTTAGAGGAGGGCGCCAATCAGCCCCAGCATTTT. It encodes CASSLEEGANQPQHF.

CDR3 DNA: TGTGCCAGCAGCGTGCAGGGTTCGGGAAACACCATATATTTT. Translated, it gives CASSVQGSGNTIYF. V usage is TRBV9 and J usage is TRBJ1-3; TRBD1 is a possible D gene (5 bases). Trimming shortened V by 2 bases and J by 4 bases, and 10 bases separated the two germline ends. Germline V gene lookup returns CDR1 SGDLS and CDR2 YYNGEE. The CDR3 runs 14 residues. The whole variable domain, remainder taken from reference TRBV9 and TRBJ1-3, is DSGVTQTPKHLITATGQRVTLRCSPRSGDLSVYWYQQSLDQGLQFLIQYYNGEERAKGNILERFSAQQFPDLHSELNLSSLELGDSALYFCASSVQGSGNTIYFGEGSWLTVV.

Only one count was recorded for this clone. The V gene is TRBV18, the J gene TRBJ2-5; the D gene is possibly TRBD2 (5 bases). The CDR3 has 14 amino acids. With 3 bases removed from V and 5 bases from J, the gap between germline ends came to 13 bases. Germline CDR1 and CDR2: KGHSH and LQKENI. In DNA, the CDR3 is TGTGCCAGCTCACCCACTACGAGGGCGGAGACCCAGTACTTC. Protein sequence: CASSPTTRAETQYF.

The J gene is TRBJ2-2, the V gene TRBV15; TRBD1 might be the D (6 bases). Trimming removed 1 base from V and 7 bases from J, with 16 bases in between. Germline lookup yields CDR1 LNHNV and CDR2 YYDKDF (reference sequence). There are 16 residues in the CDR3. DNA of the CDR3: TGTGCCACCAGCAGAGGAAACAGGGAAGTGGGCGGGGAGCTGTTTTTT. It yields the protein CATSRGNREVGGELFF.

V and J are TRBV19 and TRBJ1-2; 7 bases agree with TRBD1. The ends lost 3 bases at V and 3 bases at J; junction bases unmatched: 1. The CDR3 is 13 residues long. CDR1 LNHDA and CDR2 SQIVND come from the germline V gene (reference sequence). Here the CDR3 DNA reads TGTGCCAGTAGTATCAGGGGGGACTATGGCTACACCTTC. Its translation: CASSIRGDYGYTF.

V gene TRBV11-2 combines with J gene TRBJ2-3; 13 bases map to TRBD2. Germline loops: CDR1 SGHAT, CDR2 FQNNGV. The CDR3 extends over 17 amino acids. The J segment lost 0 bases and the V segment lost 6 bases, leaving 6 bases of the junction unmatched. The CDR3 region has the DNA TGTGCCAGCAGTGGACTAGCGGGGGCCCTAAGCACAGATACGCAGTATTTT. Its protein product is CASSGLAGALSTDTQYF.

V usage is TRBV24-1 and J usage is TRBJ1-1, with D uncertain. Trimming took 1 base from V and 8 from J, leaving 10 bases between them. This CDR3 is built from 13 residues. Germline CDR1 KGHDR, CDR2 SFDVKD. The CDR3 spells CATSDFGTPEAFF. The DNA for the CDR3 is TGTGCCACCAGTGATTTTGGCACACCCGAAGCTTTCTTT.

The V and J genes are TRBV11-1 and TRBJ2-3; 7 bases line up with TRBD1. This CDR3 has 14 amino acids. With 2 bases clipped from V and 9 bases from J, the junction kept 8 bases outside the gene matches. Germline CDR1 and CDR2: SGHAT and FQDESV (reference sequence). The CDR3 DNA sequence: TGTGCCAGCAGCTTACAAGGGGGACAGTCCACGCAGTATTTT. It specifies CASSLQGGQSTQYF.

This chain connects TRBV4-2 to TRBJ1-2; 8 bases are shared with TRBD1. V lost 4 bases, J lost 1 base, and 23 bases stayed unmatched. Germline V gene lookup returns CDR1 LGHNA and CDR2 YNFKEQ. The CDR3 consists of 21 residues. CDR3 residues: CASSRPLGGRQGMYSNYGYTF. The DNA for the CDR3 is TGTGCCAGCAGCCGACCTTTGGGGGGGAGACAGGGGATGTACAGTAACTATGGCTACACCTTC.

The gene calls are TRBV2 and TRBJ1-5; no reliable D call. V shed 4 bases and J shed 4 bases, with 5 bases lying between them. The germline CDR1 and CDR2 sequences are SNHLY and FYNNEI. The CDR3 loop spans 12 amino acids. This CDR3 is CASSVLNQPQHF. CDR3 in DNA: TGTGCCAGCAGTGTTCTGAATCAGCCCCAGCATTTT. The variable domain in full, with the rest retrieved from reference TRBV2 and TRBJ1-5, is EPEVTQTPSHQVTQMGQEVILRCVPISNHLYFYWYRQILGQKVEFLVSFYNNEISEKSEIFDDQFSVERPDGSNFTLKIRSTKLEDSAMYFCASSVLNQPQHFGDGTRLSIL.

This clone was detected once. The rearrangement joins TRBV5-6 to TRBJ2-4; tentative D call: TRBD2 (6 bases). Germline CDR1 is SGHDT and CDR2 is YYEEEE. V lost 5 bases, J lost 1 base, and 10 bases lay in between. The CDR3 is made up of 14 amino acids. CDR3 DNA sequence: TGTGCCAGCAGTTGGGGGGTTGCCAAAAACATTCAGTACTTC. Translated: CASSWGVAKNIQYF.

The V gene is TRBV2, the J gene TRBJ1-5, with no clear D. Trimming left V 6 bases short and J 2 bases short, with 11 bases between. CDR1 SNHLY and CDR2 FYNNEI come from the germline V gene. CDR3 length: 14 residues. For the CDR3, the DNA is TGTGCCAGCAGACGGGGAGCGGGCAATCAGCCCCAGCATTTT. Its translation: CASRRGAGNQPQHF.

The chain uses TRBV5-4 and TRBJ2-1; TRBD2 agrees at 8 bases. The CDR3 consists of 15 residues. The trim removed 3 bases at V and 9 bases at J, leaving 11 bases unmatched. The germline gives CDR1 SGHNT, CDR2 YYREEE (reference sequence). The CDR3 bases are TGTGCCAGCAGCTCGGGCGGGGGGCCACAGGTTGAGCAGTTCTTC. Its translation is CASSSGGGPQVEQFF. Complete variable domain (other parts from reference TRBV5-4 and TRBJ2-1): ETGVTQSPTHLIKTRGQQVTLRCSSQSGHNTVSWYQQALGQGPQFIFQYYREEENGRGNFPPRFSGLQFPNYSSELNVNALELDDSALYLCASSSGGGPQVEQFFGPGTRLTVL.

The chain employs TRBV30 and TRBJ1-5; D uncertain. V lost 4 bases and J lost 3, with 10 bases in between. Germline V gene sequence: CDR1 GTSNPN, CDR2 SVGIG (reference sequence). The CDR3 covers 13 residues. The CDR3 DNA reads as TGTGCCTGGACATATAGCGACAATCAGCCCCAGCATTTT. This sequence encodes CAWTYSDNQPQHF.

The V call is TRBV4-1, the J call TRBJ1-1; D perhaps matches TRBD1 (5 bases). Germline values: CDR1 MGHRA, CDR2 YSYEKL. The CDR3 consists of 17 residues. V was trimmed by 0 bases and J by 4 bases, leaving 18 bases between them. This chain's CDR3 is CASSQEGLDTHSTEAFF. The CDR3 DNA follows: TGCGCCAGCAGCCAAGAAGGCCTGGACACTCATTCCACTGAAGCTTTCTTT.

V is TRBV2 and J is TRBJ2-1, with D unclear. This CDR3 contains 14 residues. Deletions cut 5 bases from V and 2 bases from J, with 10 bases between. Germline V gene lookup returns CDR1 SNHLY and CDR2 FYNNEI. CDR3 in DNA: TGTGCCAGCAGTTCCAAAACGGCCTACAATGAGCAGTTCTTC. As protein: CASSSKTAYNEQFF.

J is TRBJ1-5 and V is TRBV12-2; TRBD1 reflects the table's D call only, with no check against the DNA. TRBV12-2 represents a pseudogene. The CDR3 totals 17 residues. In nucleotides, the CDR3 is TGTGCAAGTCGCTTACCCTACAGGGCTTATAGCAATCAGCCCCAGCATTTT. Its protein is CASRLPYRAYSNQPQHF.

The chain has TRBV6-5 and TRBJ1-2; no reliable D call. The germline V gene has CDR1 MNHEY and CDR2 SVGAGI. The CDR3 contains 13 residues. V lost 6 bases and J 10 bases, leaving 18 bases between the germline ends. The CDR3 protein is CASRRLLLGDYTF. CDR3 DNA: TGTGCCAGCAGAAGACTGCTCCTCGGGGACTACACCTTC.

Written as DNA, the CDR3 is TGTGCCAGCAGCATTTCTAGCGGGGTTCAGTATTTT. Translation: CASSISSGVQYF. The V gene is TRBV7-2, the J gene TRBJ2-3; TRBD2 agrees at 9 bases. This CDR3 region has 12 residues. The trim removed 5 bases at V and 12 bases at J, leaving 6 bases unmatched. Germline CDR1 and CDR2: SGHTA and FQGNSA.

This chain uses TRBV5-6 with TRBJ1-2; D is uncertain. Germline V gives CDR1 SGHDT, CDR2 YYEEEE. Trimming stripped 1 base from V and 0 bases from J, with 13 bases between. The CDR3 extends over 16 amino acids. CDR3 sequence reads: CASSLPPERANYGYTF. The DNA for the CDR3 is TGTGCCAGCAGCTTGCCCCCAGAGAGGGCTAACTATGGCTACACCTTC.

The V call is TRBV25-1, the J call TRBJ1-1; D perhaps matches TRBD1 (5 bases). CDR1 is MGHDK and CDR2 is SYGVNS in the germline V gene. The CDR3 consists of 14 residues. Trimming cost V 0 bases and J 8 bases, with 13 bases left between them. The CDR3 protein is CASSEYDRMEEAFF. The CDR3 nucleotides read TGTGCCAGCAGTGAATACGACAGAATGGAAGAAGCTTTCTTT.

The chain carries TRBV11-2 and TRBJ1-1; 7 bases align to TRBD1. The CDR3 sequence is 12 residues long. Germline V gene sequence: CDR1 SGHAT, CDR2 FQNNGV. V shed 5 bases, J shed 12 bases, and the junction held 9 bases outside the gene matches. The CDR3 bases are TGTGCCAGCAGCCCCCGAGACAGGGTTCCTTTCTTT. It translates to CASSPRDRVPFF.

The genes are TRBV6-5 and TRBJ2-1; 7 positions match TRBD1. The V segment lost 8 bases and the J segment 7 bases; nucleotides outside the gene matches: 11. Germline V gives CDR1 MNHEY, CDR2 SVGAGI. This CDR3 spans 14 amino acids. The CDR3 is CASEGVRGLNEQFF. The CDR3 DNA is TGTGCCAGCGAGGGAGTCAGGGGGTTAAATGAGCAGTTCTTC.

This clone appeared once. The chain has TRBV6-2 or TRBV6-3 and TRBJ2-7; a possible D gene is TRBD2 (6 bases). This CDR3 comprises 11 residues. V was clipped by 5 bases and J by 7 bases, with 9 bases between them. CDR1 and CDR2 from the germline V gene are MNHEY and SVGEGT. The CDR3 loop is CASSLGREQYV. For the CDR3, the DNA is TGTGCCAGCAGTCTTGGGAGGGAGCAGTACGTC.

This sequence joins TRBV24-1 and TRBJ1-2; D unresolved. The CDR3 totals 14 residues. The V end lost 4 bases, the J end lost 2 bases, and 10 bases lay between the germline ends. Germline CDR1 is KGHDR and CDR2 is SFDVKD. For the CDR3, the DNA is TGTGCCACCAGTGAGACCGACGGGAACTATGGCTACACCTTC. Translating gives CATSETDGNYGYTF.

The gene calls are TRBV11-2 and TRBJ1-5; no reliable D call. The germline V gene encodes CDR1 SGHAT and CDR2 FQNNGV. V lost 2 bases and J 0 bases, leaving 8 bases between the germline ends. This CDR3 is 15 amino acids long. CDR3: CASSLTEYSNQPQHF. The CDR3 nucleotides read TGTGCCAGCAGCTTAACAGAGTATAGCAATCAGCCCCAGCATTTT.

The J gene is TRBJ2-6, the V gene TRBV2; D is uncertain. The V gene's germline CDR1 is SNHLY and CDR2 FYNNEI. The CDR3 sequence is 14 residues long. The V end lost 10 bases, the J end lost 3 bases, and 13 bases lay between the germline ends. The CDR3 sequence is CAIPPLRGANVLTF. The CDR3, as DNA: TGTGCCATCCCCCCCCTGCGTGGGGCCAACGTCCTGACTTTC.

The chain is built from TRBV7-8 and TRBJ1-5, with a weak D call TRBD1 (6 bases). V lost 3 bases to trimming and J lost 0 bases, with 12 bases between them. The germline V gene has CDR1 SGHVS and CDR2 FQNEAQ. The CDR3 runs 16 residues. The CDR3 protein is CASSFGTGYSNQPQHF. The CDR3 DNA reads TGTGCCAGCAGCTTCGGTACAGGGTATAGCAATCAGCCCCAGCATTTT.

V and J are TRBV27 and TRBJ1-2, with 8 bases fitting TRBD1. CDR3 size: 17 residues. Trimming cost V 6 bases and J 1 base; bases outside gene matches: 13. CDR1 is MNHEY and CDR2 is SMNVEV in the germline V gene (reference sequence). CDR3 region: CASRSAGTGDVNYGYTF. CDR3 DNA sequence: TGTGCCAGCAGGTCCGCCGGGACAGGTGATGTTAACTATGGCTACACCTTC.

The chain employs TRBV19 and TRBJ1-6; a weak D match, TRBD1 (5 bases). V was pared by 5 bases and J by 6 bases, with 23 bases between. The CDR3 has 18 residues. CDR1 LNHDA and CDR2 SQIVND come from the germline V gene (reference sequence). CDR3 nucleotide sequence: TGTGCCAGTAGTCCTCAAAGGGGAGGGGCATATCGTAATTCACCCCTCCACTTT. Its translation: CASSPQRGGAYRNSPLHF.